The rows below give T cell receptor beta chains drawn from one sample of a study of blood T cell repertoires in COVID-19. Assay: immunoSEQ multiplex PCR; the TCRdb copy retains only in-frame clones and omits some. The sample lists 110,000 or so clones, roughly 80% occurring once. The sample was peripheral blood. The receptors originated from a human donor in a cohort sampled during active COVID-19. The CDR3 runs from the conserved cysteine through the conserved F or W. A D gene is named only where the DNA matches it firmly. Size tells how often a clone was seen (once, few, many) or the class of an expanded clone, and some rows leave it out.

size	D	V	J	CDR3	DNA
NA	NA	TRBV9	TRBJ2-7	CASSVAGWSYEQYF	TGTGCCAGCAGCGTAGCGGGGTGGTCCTACGAGCAGTACTTC
once	TRBD1	TRBV27	TRBJ1-6	CASGSGQGSSRWNSPLHF	TGTGCCAGCGGCAGCGGACAGGGTTCTAGTAGGTGGAATTCACCCCTCCACTTT
NA	NA	TRBV7-6	TRBJ2-6	CASSPESGANVLTF	TGTGCCAGCAGCCCTGAGTCTGGGGCCAACGTCCTGACTTTC
NA	TRBD2	TRBV5-6	TRBJ2-7	CASSLLAGGKSSYEQYF	TGTGCCAGCAGCTTGTTAGCGGGAGGGAAAAGCTCCTACGAGCAGTACTTC
NA	TRBD1	TRBV5-1	TRBJ1-1	CASSRGTGGFTEAFF	TGCGCCAGCAGCCGAGGGACAGGCGGTTTCACTGAAGCTTTCTTT
NA	TRBD1	TRBV5-1	TRBJ2-5	CASSLAGPTGLAETQYF	TGCGCCAGCAGCTTGGCCGGGCCGACAGGGTTGGCAGAGACCCAGTACTTC
NA	TRBD1	TRBV19	TRBJ2-7	CASSGDRVSYEQYF	TGTGCCAGTAGTGGGGACAGGGTTTCCTACGAGCAGTACTTC
few	NA	TRBV11-2	TRBJ2-7	CASSVSYEQYF	TGTGCCAGCAGCGTATCCTACGAGCAGTACTTC
NA	NA	TRBV5-5	TRBJ1-2	CASSLAEGLLYTF	TGTGCCAGCAGCTTGGCAGAGGGTCTCCTCTACACCTTC
NA	TRBD1	TRBV5-1	TRBJ1-6	CASSHGDRENSPLHF	TGCGCCAGCAGCCACGGGGACAGGGAAAATTCACCCCTCCACTTT
NA	NA	TRBV9	TRBJ1-6	CASSVDVDSPLHF	TGTGCCAGCAGCGTAGATGTAGATTCACCCCTCCACTTT
once	NA	TRBV5-1	TRBJ2-3	CASRTAGASTDTQYF	TGCGCCAGCAGGACTGCGGGGGCCAGCACAGATACGCAGTATTTT
once	NA	TRBV15	TRBJ1-6	CATSSRLAGDSPLHF	TGTGCCACCAGCTCCAGGCTCGCCGGGGATTCACCCCTCCACTTT
NA	TRBD2	TRBV18	TRBJ2-7	CASSGTSGSYEQYF	TGTGCCAGCTCTGGGACTAGCGGGTCCTACGAGCAGTACTTC
NA	TRBD2	TRBV27	TRBJ2-2	CASSRRTSSGWGGELFF	TGTGCCAGCAGCCGTCGGACTAGCTCCGGATGGGGCGGGGAGCTGTTTTTT
NA	TRBD1	TRBV7-9	TRBJ2-7	CASSLVGQGSSYEQYF	TGTGCCAGCAGCTTAGTCGGACAGGGCAGCTCCTACGAGCAGTACTTC
NA	NA	TRBV29-1	TRBJ2-7	CSVAAGQLNDEQYF	TGCAGCGTGGCCGCTGGACAGCTCAACGACGAGCAGTACTTC
NA	TRBD2	TRBV29-1	TRBJ2-7	CSVDGLAGGPEQYF	TGCAGCGTTGACGGACTAGCGGGAGGGCCCGAGCAGTACTTC
once	NA	TRBV3-1/TRBV3-2	TRBJ1-1	CASSQGGEVTEAFF	TGTGCCAGCAGCCAAGGAGGGGAGGTCACTGAAGCTTTCTTT
NA	TRBD1	TRBV29-1	TRBJ1-2	CSVLTGEGYGYTF	TGCAGCGTACTGACAGGGGAGGGCTATGGCTACACCTTC